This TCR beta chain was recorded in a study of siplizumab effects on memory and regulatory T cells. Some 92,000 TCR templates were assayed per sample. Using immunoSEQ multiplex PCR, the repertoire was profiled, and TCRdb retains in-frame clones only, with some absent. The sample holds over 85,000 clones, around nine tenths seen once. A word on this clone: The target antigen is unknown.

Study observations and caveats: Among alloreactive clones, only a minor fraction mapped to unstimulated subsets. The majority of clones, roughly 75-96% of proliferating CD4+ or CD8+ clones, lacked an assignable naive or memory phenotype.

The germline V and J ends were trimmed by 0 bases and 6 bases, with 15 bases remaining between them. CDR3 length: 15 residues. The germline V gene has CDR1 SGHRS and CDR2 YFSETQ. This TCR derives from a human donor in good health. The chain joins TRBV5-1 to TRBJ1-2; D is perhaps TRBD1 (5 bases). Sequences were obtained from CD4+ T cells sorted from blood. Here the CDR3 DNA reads TGCGCCAGCAGCTTGGGACAGACAAGAGTCGATGGCTACACCTTC. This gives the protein CASSLGQTRVDGYTF.